This T cell receptor (beta chain) was documented in a study of CD8+CD57+ T cells in acquired aplastic anemia (dated by TCRdb to the late 2010s). Some background on the complete study: DNA extracted from sorted CD4+ and CD8+ cells had a mean of approximately 3.4 ug, with a range of roughly 0.18 to 27.4 ug. Overall study results and their limits: CD8+ Simpson's diversity did not differ significantly between patients and healthy controls (P=0.060). Although under 35 CD8+ CDR3 sequences were shared by patients and controls, these sequences appeared highly expressed in patients and within the immunodominant clones of patients.

The study deep-sequenced TCR repertoires of sorted CD4+ and CD8+ blood T cells from severe aplastic anemia patients and healthy subjects. Ficoll-Paque density gradient centrifugation was used to isolate peripheral blood mononuclear cells. Before DNA extraction, CD4+ and CD8+ T cells were sorted by FACS or by magnetic beads. Genomic DNA served as template for TCR beta VDJ combination and CDR3 sequence profiling. An Illumina HiSeq 2000 was used for TCR repertoire sequencing. Per the authors' processing: TRBV/TRBJ rearrangement plots, CDR3 size and DJ length profiles, and Simpson's diversity index were used to evaluate the repertoires. The most abundant DNA sequence in the deep sequencing data was defined as the immunodominant clone. CDR3 amino acid sequences were screened for sharing across subjects and were compared with published repertoires and the VDJdb database. TCRdb trimmed the raw reads at Q25, called clones with MiXCR and kept productive beta chains. Rows with one shared CDR3 protein collapse into an entry with the most common genes and DNA. These V and J calls derive from TCRdb rather than the authors' analysis. The sample records a few hundred thousand distinct CDR3 sequences, 55% to 60% of which are singletons. 6.5% to 10% of the sample is taken by the ten largest.

CDR1 and CDR2 (KGHDR, SFDVKD) derive from the germline V gene. From the cysteine through the phenylalanine, the CDR3 covers 15 amino acids. Only the CDR3 portion is preserved as DNA: 45 bases, with reading frame beginning at the first base. V and J are trimmed by 5 bases and 10 bases, and the gene matches miss 11 bases of the junction. This clonotype was counted between two and nine times. Its antigen is not yet known. Base-call qualities are not available, and no considerably larger clone is one nucleotide away. Material: sorted CD4+, CD8+, or CD8+CD57+ T cells (not recorded which) from PBMCs. This sequence originates from a human donor with severe aplastic anemia or a healthy control (not recorded which). Recombination linked TRBV24-1 to TRBJ2-2; TRBD2 agrees with 8 junctional bases. The CDR3 corresponds to CATSASGGPSVELFF. The sequenced DNA: TGTGCCACCAGTGCCTCGGGAGGGCCCTCGGTGGAGCTGTTTTTT.